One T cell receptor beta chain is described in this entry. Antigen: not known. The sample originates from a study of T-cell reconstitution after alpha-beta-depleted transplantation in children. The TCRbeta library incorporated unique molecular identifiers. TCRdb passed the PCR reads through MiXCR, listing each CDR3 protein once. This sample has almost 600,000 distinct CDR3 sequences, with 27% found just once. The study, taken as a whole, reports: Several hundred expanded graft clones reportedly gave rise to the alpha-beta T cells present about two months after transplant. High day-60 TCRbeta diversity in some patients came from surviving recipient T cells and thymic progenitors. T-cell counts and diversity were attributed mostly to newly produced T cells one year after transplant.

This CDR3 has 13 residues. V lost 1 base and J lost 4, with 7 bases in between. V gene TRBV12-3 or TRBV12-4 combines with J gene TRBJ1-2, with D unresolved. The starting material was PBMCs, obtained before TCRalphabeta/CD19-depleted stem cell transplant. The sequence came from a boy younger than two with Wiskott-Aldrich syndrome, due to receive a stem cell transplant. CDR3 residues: CASSLDQFYGYTF. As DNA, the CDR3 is TGTGCCAGCAGTTTAGACCAGTTCTATGGCTACACCTTC.